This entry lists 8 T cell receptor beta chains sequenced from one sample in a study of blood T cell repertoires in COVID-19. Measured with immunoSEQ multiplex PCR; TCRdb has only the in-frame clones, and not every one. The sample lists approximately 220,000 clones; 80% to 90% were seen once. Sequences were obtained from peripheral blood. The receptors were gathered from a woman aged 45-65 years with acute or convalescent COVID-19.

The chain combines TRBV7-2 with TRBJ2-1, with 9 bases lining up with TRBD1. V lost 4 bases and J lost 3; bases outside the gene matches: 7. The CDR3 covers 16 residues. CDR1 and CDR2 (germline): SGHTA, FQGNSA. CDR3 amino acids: CASSSPGTGNYNEQFF. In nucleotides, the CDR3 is TGTGCCAGCAGCTCTCCCGGGACAGGGAACTACAATGAGCAGTTCTTC.

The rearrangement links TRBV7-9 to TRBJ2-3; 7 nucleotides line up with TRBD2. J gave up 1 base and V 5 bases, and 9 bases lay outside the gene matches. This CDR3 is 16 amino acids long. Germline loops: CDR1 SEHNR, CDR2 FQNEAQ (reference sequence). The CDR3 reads CASSLLALAGTDTQYF. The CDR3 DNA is TGTGCCAGCAGCCTTCTAGCGCTAGCGGGCACAGATACGCAGTATTTT.

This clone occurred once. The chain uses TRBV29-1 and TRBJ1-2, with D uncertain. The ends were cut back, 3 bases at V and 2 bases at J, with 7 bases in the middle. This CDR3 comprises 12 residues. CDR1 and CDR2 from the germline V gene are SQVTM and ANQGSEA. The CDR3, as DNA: TGCAGCGTTGAGTGGCAGAACTATGGCTACACCTTC. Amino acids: CSVEWQNYGYTF.

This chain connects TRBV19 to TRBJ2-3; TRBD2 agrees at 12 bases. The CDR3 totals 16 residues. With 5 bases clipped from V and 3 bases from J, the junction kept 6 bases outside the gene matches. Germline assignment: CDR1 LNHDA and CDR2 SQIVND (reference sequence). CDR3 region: CASSVPSGRATDTQYF. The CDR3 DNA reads TGTGCCAGTAGTGTTCCTAGCGGGAGGGCGACAGATACGCAGTATTTT. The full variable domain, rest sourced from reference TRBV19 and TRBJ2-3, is DGGITQSPKYLFRKEGQNVTLSCEQNLNHDAMYWYRQDPGQGLRLIYYSQIVNDFQKGDIAEGYSVSREKKESFPLTVTSAQKNPTAFYLCASSVPSGRATDTQYFGPGTRLTVL.

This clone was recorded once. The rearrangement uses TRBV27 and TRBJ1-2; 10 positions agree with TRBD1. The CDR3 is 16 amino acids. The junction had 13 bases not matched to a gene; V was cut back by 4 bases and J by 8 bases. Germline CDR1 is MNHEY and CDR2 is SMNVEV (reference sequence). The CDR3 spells CASSWTGTGDISGYTF. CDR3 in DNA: TGTGCCAGCAGTTGGACCGGGACAGGGGACATTAGCGGCTACACCTTC.

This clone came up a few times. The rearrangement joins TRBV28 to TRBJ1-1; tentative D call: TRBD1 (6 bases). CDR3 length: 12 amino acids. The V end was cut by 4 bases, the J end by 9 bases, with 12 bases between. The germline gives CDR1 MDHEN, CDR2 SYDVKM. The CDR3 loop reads CASSSSGGQAFF. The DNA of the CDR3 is TGTGCCAGCAGTTCCTCCGGGGGGCAAGCTTTCTTT. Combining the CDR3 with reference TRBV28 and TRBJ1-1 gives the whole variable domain DVKVTQSSRYLVKRTGEKVFLECVQDMDHENMFWYRQDPGLGLRLIYFSYDVKMKEKGDIPEGYSVSREKKERFSLILESASTNQTSMYLCASSSSGGQAFFGQGTRLTVV.

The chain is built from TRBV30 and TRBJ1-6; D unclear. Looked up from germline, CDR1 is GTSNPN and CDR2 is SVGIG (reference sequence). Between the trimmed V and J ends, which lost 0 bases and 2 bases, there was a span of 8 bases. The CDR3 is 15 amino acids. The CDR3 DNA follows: TGTGCCTGGAGTGTAGAGGTACCCTATAATTCACCCCTCCACTTT. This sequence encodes CAWSVEVPYNSPLHF.

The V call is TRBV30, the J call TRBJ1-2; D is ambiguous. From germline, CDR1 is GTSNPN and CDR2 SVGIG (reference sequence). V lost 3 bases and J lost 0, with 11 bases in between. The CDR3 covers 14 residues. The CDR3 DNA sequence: TGTGCCTGGAGCCGGTCCACCACTAACTATGGCTACACCTTC. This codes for CAWSRSTTNYGYTF.